These 31 T cell receptor beta chains were all obtained from the same sample, sequenced in a study of T cell repertoires in cytomegalovirus infection. Using its own MiXCR run on the reads, TCRdb lists one record per CDR3 protein. The sample lists 300,000 or so distinct CDR3 sequences; around 10% were seen once. Sequenced sample: PBMCs. Receptor source: a human donor in good health (CMV status not recorded). Some clones in this sample may be carry-over from other donors' samples.

This clonotype was seen repeatedly, ten times or more. The J gene is TRBJ1-4, the V gene TRBV28; D remains unclear. Germline assignment: CDR1 MDHEN and CDR2 SYDVKM. This CDR3 contains 12 residues. V lost 8 bases to trimming and J lost 5 bases, with 9 bases between them. CDR3 loop: CASGQQNEKLFF. The CDR3 bases are TGTGCCAGCGGGCAGCAGAATGAAAAACTGTTTTTT. Based on the CDR3 plus reference TRBV28 and TRBJ1-4, the full variable domain is DVKVTQSSRYLVKRTGEKVFLECVQDMDHENMFWYRQDPGLGLRLIYFSYDVKMKEKGDIPEGYSVSREKKERFSLILESASTNQTSMYLCASGQQNEKLFFGSGTQLSVL.

This clonotype has a count of ten or more. This chain uses TRBV7-2 with TRBJ2-5; D perhaps matches TRBD1 (5 bases). Germline CDR1 is SGHTA and CDR2 is FQGNSA. This CDR3 region has 16 residues. With 1 base removed from V and 4 bases from J, the gap between germline ends came to 16 bases. The CDR3 DNA reads as TGTGCCAGCAGCTTAGTTAGTCGGGTTACAGGAGAGACCCAGTACTTC. This encodes CASSLVSRVTGETQYF.

At least ten counts were recorded for this clonotype. The J gene is TRBJ2-3, the V gene TRBV25-1; 10 bases are shared with TRBD2. The germline V gene has CDR1 MGHDK and CDR2 SYGVNS. This CDR3 contains 16 residues. The J segment lost 1 base and the V segment lost 4 bases, leaving 5 bases of the junction unmatched. In DNA form, the CDR3 reads TGTGCCAGCAGTGCCGCCGGGACTAGCGGCACAGATACGCAGTATTTT. Translated: CASSAAGTSGTDTQYF.

There are a few counts of this clonotype. The rearrangement joins TRBV3-1 to TRBJ1-2; no clear D gene. CDR1 and CDR2 (germline): LGHDT, YNNKEL (reference sequence). Trimming removed 0 bases at V and 5 bases at J, with 10 bases between. The CDR3 is 14 amino acids. The DNA for the CDR3 is TGTGCCAGCAGCCAAGACGTCGGAATATATGGCTACACCTTC. Amino acid sequence: CASSQDVGIYGYTF.

This clonotype occurred a few times. V gene TRBV7-9 combines with J gene TRBJ2-7, with 7 bases aligning to TRBD2. The ends lost 4 bases at V and 2 bases at J; junction bases unmatched: 2. This CDR3 has 13 amino acids. Germline V gives CDR1 SEHNR, CDR2 FQNEAQ (reference sequence). CDR3 sequence reads: CASSSGTTYEQYV. CDR3 DNA sequence: TGTGCCAGCAGCTCCGGGACTACCTACGAGCAGTACGTC.

This clonotype appeared many times. V gene TRBV20-1 combines with J gene TRBJ1-2; D is unresolved. The germline V gene has CDR1 DFQATT and CDR2 SNEGSKA (reference sequence). Trimming took 0 bases from V and 5 from J, leaving 10 bases between them. There are 13 residues in the CDR3. This chain's CDR3 is CSARDPRLYGYTF. DNA for the CDR3: TGCAGTGCTAGAGATCCGAGGCTGTATGGCTACACCTTC.

This clonotype showed up many times. This clone may be a read error of a much larger clone one base away. The chain joins TRBV7-9 to TRBJ2-1; D gene unclear. The ends were cut back, 1 base at V and 9 bases at J, with 7 bases in the middle. Germline CDR1 reads SEHNR; CDR2 reads FQNEAQ (reference sequence). The CDR3 has 12 amino acids. CDR3 loop: CASSLDRSEQFF. As DNA, the CDR3 is TGTGCCAGCAGCTTAGACCGTAGTGAGCAGTTCTTC.

The V and J genes are TRBV27 and TRBJ2-2; 10 bases match TRBD2. Germline V gene lookup returns CDR1 MNHEY and CDR2 SMNVEV (reference sequence). Trimming cost V 2 bases and J 5 bases; bases outside gene matches: 5. The CDR3 runs 16 residues. As DNA, the CDR3 is TGTGCCAGCAGTTTAAAGCGGGGGGGCCGAACCGGGGAGCTGTTTTTT. It yields the protein CASSLKRGGRTGELFF.

This clonotype was counted at least ten times. The chain combines TRBV6-1 with TRBJ1-2, with 7 bases fitting TRBD1. The CDR3 is made up of 15 amino acids. V gave up 1 base and J gave up 3 bases; unmatched junction bases: 5. Looked up from germline, CDR1 is MNHNS and CDR2 is SASEGT. CDR3 loop: CASSEVWTGHYGYTF. The CDR3 region has the DNA TGTGCCAGCAGTGAAGTGTGGACAGGCCACTATGGCTACACCTTC.

This clonotype has at least ten counts. The chain combines TRBV20-1 with TRBJ2-2; 7 positions agree with TRBD1. CDR3 length equals 13 residues. V shed 8 bases and J 1 base; nucleotides not matched to a gene: 4. CDR1 is DFQATT and CDR2 is SNEGSKA in the germline V gene (reference sequence). As DNA, the CDR3 is TGCAGTTCCTACAGGGGGAACACCGGGGAGCTGTTTTTT. This encodes CSSYRGNTGELFF.

V is TRBV20-1 and J is TRBJ2-7; D is unclear. This CDR3 spans 12 amino acids. Germline assignment: CDR1 DFQATT and CDR2 SNEGSKA (reference sequence). Trimming left V 3 bases short and J 8 bases short, with 14 bases between. The CDR3 reads CSASMGSEKQYF. DNA for the CDR3: TGCAGTGCTAGTATGGGGTCGGAAAAGCAGTACTTC.

Only a few counts were recorded for this clonotype. V gene TRBV23-1 combines with J gene TRBJ2-7, with 10 positions matching TRBD2. TRBV23-1 is designated an ORF whose function remains uncertain. The CDR3 covers 17 residues. The J segment lost 7 bases and the V segment lost 7 bases, leaving 19 bases of the junction unmatched. Written as DNA, the CDR3 is TGCGCCAGCAAACTCACTTTTTTAGCGGGGGGCCAGTGGGAGCAGTACGTC. Translation: CASKLTFLAGGQWEQYV.

This chain joins TRBV5-1 and TRBJ2-7; 9 bases line up with TRBD1. The CDR3 runs 15 residues. From germline, CDR1 is SGHRS and CDR2 YFSETQ. Trimming cost V 0 bases and J 6 bases; bases outside gene matches: 7. The CDR3 DNA is TGCGCCAGCAGCTTGGCCACAGGGGGCGGTTCCGAGCAGTACTTC. This translates into CASSLATGGGSEQYF.

There are many counts of this clonotype. The chain joins TRBV28 to TRBJ1-5, with D perhaps matching TRBD1 (6 bases). The CDR3 runs to 15 residues. Per germline, CDR1 MDHEN and CDR2 SYDVKM. Deletions cut 5 bases from V and 1 base from J, with 12 bases between. CDR3: CASSLPGQSNQPQHF. Here the CDR3 DNA reads TGTGCCAGCAGTCTCCCGGGACAAAGCAATCAGCCCCAGCATTTT. The variable domain in full, completed from reference TRBV28 and TRBJ1-5, reads DVKVTQSSRYLVKRTGEKVFLECVQDMDHENMFWYRQDPGLGLRLIYFSYDVKMKEKGDIPEGYSVSREKKERFSLILESASTNQTSMYLCASSLPGQSNQPQHFGDGTRLSIL.

Many counts were recorded for this clonotype. The CDR3 region is CASSFRVNTPVGAFF. The CDR3 coding sequence is TGTGCCAGCAGCTTTCGGGTCAACACCCCAGTGGGAGCTTTCTTT. V usage is TRBV11-2 and J usage is TRBJ1-1; D is ambiguous. Trimming removed 3 bases at V and 10 bases at J, with 21 bases between. The V gene's germline CDR1 is SGHAT and CDR2 FQNNGV. CDR3 length: 15 residues. The full variable domain, completed using reference TRBV11-2 and TRBJ1-1, is EAGVAQSPRYKIIEKRQSVAFWCNPISGHATLYWYQQILGQGPKLLIQFQNNGVVDDSQLPKDRFSAERLKGVDSTLKIQPAKLEDSAVYLCASSFRVNTPVGAFFGQGTRLTVV.

This clonotype showed up many times. The rearrangement links TRBV28 to TRBJ2-2; D unresolved. V was shortened by 8 bases and J by 4 bases, with 5 bases between the two germline ends. The length of the CDR3 is 11 residues. Germline lookup yields CDR1 MDHEN and CDR2 SYDVKM. DNA of the CDR3: TGTGCCAGCGTCGGCACCGGGGAGCTGTTTTTT. Protein: CASVGTGELFF.

The J gene is TRBJ1-5, the V gene TRBV7-9, with D possibly TRBD1 on 6 matching bases. CDR1 is SEHNR and CDR2 is FQNEAQ in the germline V gene (reference sequence). Trimming took 5 bases from V and 5 from J, leaving 13 bases between them. This CDR3 is 14 amino acids long. This CDR3 reads CASSLGGPYQPQHF. The CDR3 DNA reads as TGTGCCAGCAGCCTAGGGGGACCCTATCAGCCCCAGCATTTT.

The J gene is TRBJ2-1, the V gene TRBV14; D not resolved. This CDR3 contains 15 residues. Germline V CDR1 and CDR2: SGHDN, FVKESK. Trimming pared 0 bases from V and 4 bases from J, leaving 10 bases between. CDR3 sequence: CASSQESAQYNEQFF. The CDR3 DNA sequence: TGTGCCAGCAGCCAAGAATCAGCACAATACAATGAGCAGTTCTTC.

Details on this clonotype: It may be a read error: a sequence one base away is much more abundant. The gene calls are TRBV20-1 and TRBJ2-2; a possible D gene is TRBD2 (5 bases). This CDR3 spans 12 amino acids. The V gene's germline CDR1 is DFQATT and CDR2 SNEGSKA (reference sequence). CDR3 protein: CSARGRTGDLFF. CDR3 sequence (DNA): TGCAGTGCTAGGGGCCGCACCGGGGATCTGTTTTTT.

For the CDR3, the DNA is TGTGCCAGCAGCTCACCCCTGCTTAAGGTTGATGGCTACACCTTC. This sequence encodes CASSSPLLKVDGYTF. This chain connects TRBV7-9 to TRBJ1-2; D remains ambiguous. Trimming took off 4 bases at V and 6 bases at J, with 18 bases between the two ends. The length of the CDR3 is 15 residues. The germline gives CDR1 SEHNR, CDR2 FQNEAQ (reference sequence).

This clonotype showed up many times. The rearrangement uses TRBV28 and TRBJ1-1; the D gene is possibly TRBD1 (6 bases). The V gene's germline CDR1 is MDHEN and CDR2 SYDVKM. Trimming stripped 7 bases from V and 6 bases from J, with 18 bases between. The CDR3 runs 14 residues. CDR3 in DNA: TGTGCCAGCATCCCACAGGGAAGGTTCGCTGAAGCTTTCTTT. This codes for CASIPQGRFAEAFF.

The chain is built from TRBV20-1 and TRBJ2-7; 8 positions match TRBD2. The CDR3 spans 15 residues. CDR1 and CDR2 (germline): DFQATT, SNEGSKA (reference sequence). Unmatched junction bases numbered 5, after V lost 0 bases and J lost 1 base. The DNA of the CDR3 is TGCAGTGCTAGAGATGGCGCGGGGGGATCCTACGAGCAGTACGTC. Its translation is CSARDGAGGSYEQYV.

In this sample, this clonotype turned up many times. The chain uses TRBV19 and TRBJ1-1; D is undetermined. This CDR3 has 15 amino acids. Trimming took off 6 bases at V and 0 bases at J, with 14 bases between the two ends. The germline V gene encodes CDR1 LNHDA and CDR2 SQIVND (reference sequence). The CDR3 is CASRTGYPMNTEAFF. Written as DNA, the CDR3 is TGTGCCAGTAGGACGGGGTACCCGATGAACACTGAAGCTTTCTTT.

The CDR3 is CSVASGDETQYF. The CDR3 nucleotides are TGCAGCGTTGCTAGCGGGGATGAGACCCAGTACTTC. This rearrangement joins TRBV29-1 to TRBJ2-5, with 9 bases fitting TRBD2. The V and J ends lost 4 bases and 5 bases, in that order; junction bases with no gene match: 2. The CDR3 sequence is 12 residues long. Germline loops: CDR1 SQVTM, CDR2 ANQGSEA.

The V call is TRBV6-6, the J call TRBJ1-2, with D perhaps TRBD1 (5 bases). The CDR3 covers 13 residues. Between the trimmed V and J ends, which lost 6 bases and 4 bases, there was a span of 12 bases. Germline lookup yields CDR1 MNHNY and CDR2 SVGAGI (reference sequence). The CDR3 protein is CASSFRQTYGYTF. For the CDR3, the DNA is TGTGCCAGCAGCTTCCGACAGACCTATGGCTACACCTTC.

The sample holds many counts of this clonotype. The chain links TRBV7-2 to TRBJ2-5, with D perhaps matching TRBD1 (6 bases). CDR1 SGHTA and CDR2 FQGNSA come from the germline V gene. The CDR3 is 15 amino acids. The V and J ends lost 4 bases and 1 base respectively, with 13 bases between them. The CDR3 coding sequence is TGTGCCAGCAGCTCCGGACAGCTTCTCCAAGAGACCCAGTACTTC. Amino acid sequence: CASSSGQLLQETQYF. Combining the CDR3 with reference TRBV7-2 and TRBJ2-5 gives the whole variable domain GAGVSQSPSNKVTEKGKDVELRCDPISGHTALYWYRQSLGQGLEFLIYFQGNSAPDKSGLPSDRFSAERTGGSVSTLTIQRTQQEDSAVYLCASSSGQLLQETQYFGPGTRLLVL.

This clonotype was seen at least ten times. The chain links TRBV28 to TRBJ1-5, with 7 bases aligning to TRBD1. V shed 4 bases and J 3 bases; nucleotides not matched to a gene: 9. This CDR3 is 16 amino acids long. Germline CDR1 reads MDHEN; CDR2 reads SYDVKM. CDR3 protein: CASSSSSGGTNQPQHF. The DNA for the CDR3 is TGTGCCAGCAGTTCCTCGTCAGGGGGAACCAATCAGCCCCAGCATTTT.

This clonotype occurred many times. V is TRBV28 and J is TRBJ1-6; D is ambiguous. This CDR3 contains 13 residues. The ends were cut back, 2 bases at V and 15 bases at J, with 14 bases in the middle. CDR1 is MDHEN and CDR2 is SYDVKM in the germline V gene. The CDR3 nucleotides are TGTGCCAGCAGTTTACAAGTCGATCGGGGCCTCCACTTT. Translated: CASSLQVDRGLHF.

This clonotype has at least ten counts. This chain uses TRBV6-2 or TRBV6-3 with TRBJ2-2; D is undetermined. The CDR3 contains 15 residues. The ends were cut back, 0 bases at V and 8 bases at J, with 13 bases in the middle. Looked up from germline, CDR1 is MNHEY and CDR2 is SVGEGT. The CDR3 bases are TGTGCCAGCAGTTACTCGAGGCAGAGTGGGGGGGAGCTGTTTTTT. Translating it yields CASSYSRQSGGELFF.

Regarding this clonotype: A much larger clone is a single base away; this may be a read error. The V and J genes are TRBV20-1 and TRBJ1-5, with TRBD1 as a possible D gene (5 bases). This CDR3 has 14 residues. Per germline, CDR1 DFQATT and CDR2 SNEGSKA (reference sequence). CDR3: CSARGGSSDQPQHF. The CDR3 DNA reads TGCAGTGCTAGAGGGGGGAGTAGCGATCAGCCCCAGCATTTT.

This clonotype was observed at least ten times. The gene calls are TRBV14 and TRBJ1-1; D unclear. The CDR3 is 13 amino acids. Germline CDR1 reads SGHDN; CDR2 reads FVKESK. Trimming stripped 5 bases from V and 2 bases from J, with 9 bases between. DNA for the CDR3: TGTGCCAGCAGCTACAGCCCCAACACTGAAGCTTTCTTT. Translated, it gives CASSYSPNTEAFF.